The clone carrying this T cell receptor (beta chain) turned up a few times. One junction end does not reproduce the germline sequence, and a read error may be involved. TCRdb re-derived calls from the 5' RACE reads in MiXCR, one entry per CDR3 protein. The sample lists some 140,000 distinct CDR3 sequences, roughly 7.7% occurring once. The entry originates in a study of CD8 T cells in ankylosing spondylitis. This CDR3 is 15 amino acids long. Germline CDR1 is LGHNA and CDR2 is YNFKEQ. This TCR was sampled from a male donor with ankylosing spondylitis. This sequence joins TRBV4-2 and TRBJ1-1, with unresolved D. What was sequenced was synovial fluid, either unsorted or a sorted T cell fraction (not recorded which). CDR3 residues: CAISPGRAGPAEAFF. CDR3 DNA sequence: TGTGCCATCAGCCCCGGGCGGGCAGGTCCCGCTGAAGCTTTCTTT.